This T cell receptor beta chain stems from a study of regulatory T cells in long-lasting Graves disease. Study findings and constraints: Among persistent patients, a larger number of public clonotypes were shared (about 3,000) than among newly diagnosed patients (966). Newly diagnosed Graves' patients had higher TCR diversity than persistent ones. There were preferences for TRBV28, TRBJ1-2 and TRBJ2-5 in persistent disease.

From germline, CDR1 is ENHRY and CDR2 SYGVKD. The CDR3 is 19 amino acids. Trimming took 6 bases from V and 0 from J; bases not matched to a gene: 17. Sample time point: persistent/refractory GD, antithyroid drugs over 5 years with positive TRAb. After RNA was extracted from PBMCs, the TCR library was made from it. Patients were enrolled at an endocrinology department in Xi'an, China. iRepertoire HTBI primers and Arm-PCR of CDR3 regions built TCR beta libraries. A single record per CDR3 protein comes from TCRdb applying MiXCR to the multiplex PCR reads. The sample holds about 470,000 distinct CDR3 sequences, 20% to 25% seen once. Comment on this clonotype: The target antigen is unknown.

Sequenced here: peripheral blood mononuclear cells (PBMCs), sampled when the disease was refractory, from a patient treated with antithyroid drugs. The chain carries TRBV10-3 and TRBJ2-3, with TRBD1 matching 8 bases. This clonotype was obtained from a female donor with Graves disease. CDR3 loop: CAISAPTNRDRHSTDTQYF. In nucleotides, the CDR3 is TGTGCCATCAGCGCTCCCACGAACCGGGACAGGCATAGCACAGATACGCAGTATTTT.